The rows below give T cell receptor beta chains drawn from one sample of a study of blood T cell repertoires in COVID-19. Libraries were prepared by immunoSEQ multiplex PCR; TCRdb keeps only in-frame clonotypes and omits some of them. The sample has roughly 20,000 clones; around nine tenths are singletons. Sequences were obtained from peripheral blood. The receptor source for this set is a man aged 35 to 55 with active COVID-19. The CDR3 runs from the conserved cysteine through the conserved F or W. A D gene is named only where the DNA matches it firmly. Part of the rows lack a size; the others show once, few, many or a class for expanded clones.

D | J | size | V | DNA | CDR3
TRBD2 | TRBJ2-3 | NA | TRBV28 | TGTGCCAGCAGTTTGCTGGGGACTAGCGGGTCTAGCACAGATACGCAGTATTTT | CASSLLGTSGSSTDTQYF
TRBD2 | TRBJ2-3 | NA | TRBV5-8 | TGTGCCAGCAGCTTGTGGATAGCGGGAGACACAGATACGCAGTATTTT | CASSLWIAGDTDTQYF
TRBD1 | TRBJ1-2 | few | TRBV11-2 | TGTGCCAGCAGCAAGAGACGGGACAGGAGTGGCTACACCTTC | CASSKRRDRSGYTF
NA | TRBJ2-7 | NA | TRBV7-7 | TGTGCCAGCAGCCGGGGGACCCCTCCAGACGAGCAGTACTTC | CASSRGTPPDEQYF
NA | TRBJ1-2 | NA | TRBV5-5 | TGTGCCAGCAGCTTGGGCGTATATGGCTACACCTTC | CASSLGVYGYTF
NA | TRBJ1-1 | NA | TRBV12-3/TRBV12-4 | TGTGCCAGCAGATGGGGACAACGAACTGAAGCTTTCTTT | CASRWGQRTEAFF
NA | TRBJ1-1 | NA | TRBV12-3/TRBV12-4 | TGTGCCAGCACCTTTAGACCGGGTGAAGCTTTCTTT | CASTFRPGEAFF
NA | TRBJ2-7 | once | TRBV18 | TGTGCCAGCTCCCCCTCAGAGGGCGCAAATTACGAGCAGTACTTC | CASSPSEGANYEQYF
TRBD2 | TRBJ2-2 | NA | TRBV6-1 | TGTGCCAGCAGTGCATCTAGCGGGAGGTTAATATTGTACACCGGGGAGCTGTTTTTT | CASSASSGRLILYTGELFF
TRBD2 | TRBJ2-3 | NA | TRBV2 | TGTGCCACGCAGCGGGAGGCCGATACGCAGTATTTT | CATQREADTQYF
TRBD2 | TRBJ2-1 | NA | TRBV19 | TGTGCCAGTAGTTCCGGACTAGCGGGAGGTATAGGGTACGGGAATGAGCAGTTCTTC | CASSSGLAGGIGYGNEQFF
NA | TRBJ2-1 | once | TRBV19 | TGTGCCAGTAGTATCAAGGGGGGGTCCTACAATGAGCAGTTCTTC | CASSIKGGSYNEQFF
NA | TRBJ1-1 | few | TRBV7-9 | TGTGCACTGGGGGCGGGGGTGATGAACACTGAAGCTTTCTTT | CALGAGVMNTEAFF
TRBD1 | TRBJ2-2 | NA | TRBV19 | TGTGCCGATCGCCCGGACAGGCAGAACACCGGGGAGCTGTTTTTT | CADRPDRQNTGELFF
TRBD2 | TRBJ2-7 | NA | TRBV5-1 | TGCGCCAGCAGCTTCGGGACTAGCGCATCCTACGAGCAGTACTTC | CASSFGTSASYEQYF
NA | TRBJ2-5 | NA | TRBV19 | TGTGCCAGTAGTATAGGGAGCCCGAGAGGGACCCAGTACTTC | CASSIGSPRGTQYF
NA | TRBJ2-7 | NA | TRBV7-2 | TGTGCCAGCAGCTTATATCGCGGGCGGTCCTACGAGCAGTACTTC | CASSLYRGRSYEQYF
TRBD2 | TRBJ2-1 | NA | TRBV18 | TGTGCCAGCTCACCGGGGTTTGAGATAGCGGGACCAAACAATGAGCAGTTCTTC | CASSPGFEIAGPNNEQFF
NA | TRBJ1-1 | NA | TRBV5-4 | TGTGCCAGCAGCTTGGGGGGGGGAGTCACTGAAGCTTTCTTT | CASSLGGGVTEAFF
TRBD1 | TRBJ1-2 | NA | TRBV12-5 | TGTGCTAGTGGTCCATCCGATCTACAGGGGCCCTACTATGGCTACACCTTC | CASGPSDLQGPYYGYTF
TRBD2 | TRBJ2-7 | NA | TRBV4-1 | TGCGCCAGCAGCCAGCCGACTAGCGGGAGCTACGAGCAGTACTTC | CASSQPTSGSYEQYF
TRBD2 | TRBJ2-1 | NA | TRBV6-2/TRBV6-3 | TGTGCCAGCAGTTCCCGCCCTCTAGCGGGGCCGAGCTCCTACAATGAGCAGTTCTTC | CASSSRPLAGPSSYNEQFF
NA | TRBJ2-2 | once | TRBV24-1 | TGTGCCACCAGCTTGAACACCGGGGAGCTGTTTTTT | CATSLNTGELFF
NA | TRBJ1-2 | NA | TRBV7-3 | TGTGCCAGCAGCATCGGGGGTTGGTCGCCCAGCACCTTC | CASSIGGWSPSTF
NA | TRBJ2-7 | NA | TRBV2 | TGTGCCAGCAGTGAACTCCGTTTCAGTACAGTCTACGAGCAGTACTTC | CASSELRFSTVYEQYF
TRBD2 | TRBJ2-1 | NA | TRBV7-6 | TGTGCCAGGGGCGGGCTAGCGGGAGAAGGGAATGAGCAGTTCTTC | CARGGLAGEGNEQFF
TRBD2 | TRBJ2-1 | NA | TRBV19 | TGTGCCAGTAGTATCCAACTAGCGGGGGGGAATGAGCAGTTCTTC | CASSIQLAGGNEQFF